A selection of T cell receptor beta chains follows, all from one sample in a study of CD8 T cells in ankylosing spondylitis. One entry per CDR3 protein, called by TCRdb with MiXCR from the 5' RACE reads. The sample shows 200,000 to 250,000 distinct CDR3 sequences, 15% to 20% of them seen only once. Sequenced input: blood, either unsorted or a sorted T cell fraction (not recorded which). The receptors here all came from a male donor with ankylosing spondylitis. CDR3s include the opening cysteine and the closing phenylalanine or tryptophan. Fields, in order: D gene, clone size, J gene, V gene, CDR3 protein, CDR3 DNA. D genes are given only for firm matches. Size tells how often a clone was seen (once, few, many) or the class of an expanded clone, and some rows leave it out.

- - TRBJ2-2 TRBV27 CASSLFWTTGELFF TGTGCCAGCAGTTTATTCTGGACCACCGGGGAGCTGTTTTTT
TRBD1 - TRBJ1-2 TRBV14 CASSHPTGEIYGYTF TGTGCCAGCAGCCACCCGACAGGGGAAATCTATGGCTACACCTTC
TRBD1 many TRBJ2-7 TRBV12-3/TRBV12-4 CASSTWTGNSYEQYF TGTGCCAGCAGTACTTGGACAGGGAACTCCTACGAGCAGTACTTC
TRBD1 few TRBJ2-5 TRBV5-4 CASSPTDRPWTQYF TGTGCCAGCAGCCCCACGGACAGGCCATGGACCCAGTACTTC
TRBD1 - TRBJ1-6 TRBV7-9 CASSSWDRDSPLHF TGTGCCAGCAGCAGTTGGGACAGGGATTCACCCCTCCACTTT
- few TRBJ2-7 TRBV7-9 CASSLTSSEQYF TGTGCCAGCAGCTTAACGTCCAGCGAGCAGTACTTC
- few TRBJ2-1 TRBV29-1 CSVLSDNEQFF TGCAGCGTCCTCTCGGATAATGAGCAGTTCTTC
- few TRBJ2-1 TRBV11-3 CASSFRGGISYNEQFF TGTGCCAGCAGCTTTAGGGGGGGGATCTCCTACAATGAGCAGTTCTTC
TRBD1 few TRBJ1-2 TRBV9 CASSEDRVGYGYTF TGTGCCAGCAGCGAGGACAGGGTAGGCTATGGCTACACCTTC
- - TRBJ2-1 TRBV27 CASSFVGWDEQFF TGTGCCAGCAGTTTTGTCGGGTGGGATGAGCAGTTCTTC
TRBD2 few TRBJ2-5 TRBV9 CASSPTSGRGLVETQYF TGTGCCAGCAGCCCTACTAGCGGGAGAGGATTAGTAGAGACCCAGTACTTC
TRBD1 few TRBJ1-4 TRBV12-5 CASGLQRTGMSEKLFF TGTGCTAGTGGTTTGCAGCGGACAGGGATGAGTGAAAAACTGTTTTTT
TRBD2 few TRBJ2-3 TRBV2 CASSESGNLSTDTQYF TGTGCCAGCAGTGAGAGCGGGAACCTTAGCACAGATACGCAGTATTTT
TRBD2 - TRBJ2-2 TRBV7-3 CASSSTGTSGANTGELFF TGTGCCAGCAGCTCGACCGGGACTAGCGGAGCGAACACCGGGGAGCTGTTTTTT
- - TRBJ2-2 TRBV6-1 CASTSEGTLVANTGELFF TGTGCCAGCACTAGCGAGGGTACTTTAGTAGCGAACACCGGGGAGCTGTTTTTT
TRBD2 few TRBJ2-1 TRBV24-1 CATSDLTSGRINEQFF TGTGCCACCAGTGACCTGACTAGCGGGAGGATTAATGAGCAGTTCTTC
- few TRBJ2-1 TRBV4-1 CASSQVKAGLSYNEQFF TGCGCCAGCAGCCAAGTGAAGGCAGGGTTGTCCTACAATGAGCAGTTCTTC
TRBD2 - TRBJ2-5 TRBV20-1 CSARLAGPQETQYF TGCAGTGCTAGACTAGCGGGGCCTCAAGAGACCCAGTACTTC
- few TRBJ2-3 TRBV7-9 CASSPMSGTDTQYF TGTGCCAGCAGCCCGATGAGCGGCACAGATACGCAGTATTTT
- - TRBJ1-6 TRBV20-1 CSARDLGRLGDSYNSPLHF TGCAGTGCTAGAGATCTGGGGCGTTTGGGGGATTCCTATAATTCACCCCTCCACTTT
- many TRBJ2-3 TRBV7-9 CASSYAGTTDTQYF TGTGCCAGCAGCTACGCAGGGACCACAGATACGCAGTATTTT
- - TRBJ1-1 TRBV4-2 CASSQDPGGPDTEAFF TGTGCCAGCAGCCAAGATCCGGGGGGGCCGGACACTGAAGCTTTCTTT
- many TRBJ1-2 TRBV29-1 CSVVFSGTYGYTF TGCAGCGTTGTATTTTCCGGGACCTATGGCTACACCTTC
- few TRBJ2-3 TRBV20-1 CSATPRDTLITDTQYF TGCAGTGCTACCCCCCGGGACACCCTGATCACAGATACGCAGTATTTT
TRBD2 many TRBJ2-3 TRBV12-3/TRBV12-4 CASSPGGDTQYF TGTGCCAGCAGCCCGGGGGGAGATACGCAGTATTTT
TRBD2 few TRBJ2-3 TRBV7-3 CASSLIGGGLSTDTQYF TGTGCCAGCAGCTTAATTGGCGGGGGACTTAGCACAGATACGCAGTATTTT
- - TRBJ2-7 TRBV20-1 CSVVYEQYF TGCAGTGTTGTCTACGAGCAGTACTTC
TRBD1 few TRBJ1-4 TRBV7-2 CASSSGTGVLNEKLFF TGTGCCAGCAGCTCCGGGACAGGGGTCCTTAATGAAAAACTGTTTTTT
TRBD1 few TRBJ1-1 TRBV7-8 CASSLVDRGILDAFF TGTGCCAGCAGCTTAGTGGACAGGGGCATTTTGGATGCTTTCTTT
- few TRBJ1-2 TRBV7-8 CASSPGDPPGAGYTF TGTGCCAGCAGCCCGGGGGACCCCCCTGGGGCGGGCTACACCTTC